This entry is about one T cell receptor beta chain. The germline CDR1 and CDR2 sequences are SQVTM and ANQGSEA. CDR3 length: 16 amino acids. Trimming took 6 bases from V and 3 from J, leaving 21 bases between them. As handled by the study authors: Reference gene primer amplification gave estimated nucleated cell counts. Produced via immunoSEQ multiplex PCR; TCRdb's table is partial and in-frame only. V, J and clone size derive from that table, while D and trimming were established from the DNA sequence. Among over 150,000 clones listed, roughly four fifths were seen once. The sample comes from a study of blood T cell repertoires in COVID-19. Study at large: Acute-phase and convalescent COVID-19 samples originated in the United States, Italy and Spain.

The rearrangement uses TRBV29-1 and TRBJ1-3, with a tentative D call TRBD1 (5 bases). The sequence came from a man between 65 and 79 years old with active or convalescent COVID-19. The specimen was peripheral blood. DNA of the CDR3: TGCAGCGTGGGGAAAGACAGCCACTCGGATGGAAACACCATATATTTT. Translated, it gives CSVGKDSHSDGNTIYF.